These T cell receptor beta chains were read from a single sample in a study of blood T cells in healthy people across ages. MiXCR was run by TCRdb on the 5' RACE reads, yielding one entry per CDR3 protein. The sample includes 710,000 or so distinct CDR3 sequences, about 30% seen only once; the top ten take 15%. Material: blood. The receptors shown here come from a woman of 80 years or more in good health. Each CDR3 is given without its conserved first and last residue. Each record gives: J gene, V gene, CDR3 protein.

J gene: TRBJ2-3; V gene: TRBV29-1; CDR3 protein: SVRGGSTDTQY
J gene: TRBJ1-5; V gene: TRBV20-1; CDR3 protein: SADTGQLANQPQH
J gene: TRBJ2-1; V gene: TRBV6-2/TRBV6-3; CDR3 protein: ASSSGTSRQF
J gene: TRBJ1-6; V gene: TRBV9; CDR3 protein: ASSTREGASSPLH
J gene: TRBJ2-3; V gene: TRBV27; CDR3 protein: ASSLQGGHTDTQY
J gene: TRBJ2-1; V gene: TRBV7-2; CDR3 protein: ASSLRPGGEQF
J gene: TRBJ2-7; V gene: TRBV5-1; CDR3 protein: ASGLTGLAGGEQY
J gene: TRBJ2-7; V gene: TRBV20-1; CDR3 protein: SARKTSGAFSEQY
J gene: NA; V gene: TRBV5-1; CDR3 protein: ASSSRTGGGNEQY
J gene: TRBJ2-1; V gene: TRBV7-9; CDR3 protein: ASSRERRNEQF
J gene: TRBJ2-1; V gene: TRBV9; CDR3 protein: ASSVATGLGRSPYNVQF
J gene: TRBJ2-7; V gene: TRBV6-4; CDR3 protein: ASKRDTYEQY
J gene: TRBJ2-7; V gene: TRBV30; CDR3 protein: AWSRDYEQY
J gene: TRBJ1-2; V gene: TRBV20-1; CDR3 protein: SATLGTVGGYT
J gene: TRBJ2-5; V gene: TRBV7-3; CDR3 protein: ASSYGTEETQY
J gene: TRBJ2-5; V gene: TRBV20-1; CDR3 protein: SAPPAQRGRTSMEETQY
J gene: TRBJ1-4; V gene: TRBV4-3; CDR3 protein: ASSQDRSQFGEKLF
J gene: TRBJ2-3; V gene: TRBV20-1; CDR3 protein: SARALQGRTDTQY
J gene: TRBJ2-3; V gene: TRBV5-6; CDR3 protein: ASSVIGGSVGTDTQY
J gene: TRBJ2-1; V gene: TRBV11-2; CDR3 protein: ASSPEGGLKQF
J gene: TRBJ1-2; V gene: TRBV28; CDR3 protein: ASSLRMENYYT
J gene: TRBJ2-2; V gene: TRBV5-6; CDR3 protein: ASTESNTYRVSTGELF
J gene: TRBJ2-5; V gene: TRBV10-3; CDR3 protein: AINSGQGEETQY
J gene: TRBJ2-3; V gene: TRBV5-1; CDR3 protein: ASSEAYTDTQY